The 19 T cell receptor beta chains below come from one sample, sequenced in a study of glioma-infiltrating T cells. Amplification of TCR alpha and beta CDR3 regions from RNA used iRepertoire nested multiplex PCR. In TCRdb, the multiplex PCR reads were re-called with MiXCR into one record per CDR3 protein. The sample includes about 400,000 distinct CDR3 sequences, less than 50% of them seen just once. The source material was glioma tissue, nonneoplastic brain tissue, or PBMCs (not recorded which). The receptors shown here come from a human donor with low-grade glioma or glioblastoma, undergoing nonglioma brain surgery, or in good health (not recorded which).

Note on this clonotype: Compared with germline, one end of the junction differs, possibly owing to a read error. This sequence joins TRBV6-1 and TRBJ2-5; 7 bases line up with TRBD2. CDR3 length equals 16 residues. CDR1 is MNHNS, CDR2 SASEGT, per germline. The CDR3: CAISERGEGRSGAQYF. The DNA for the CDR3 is TGTGCCATCAGTGAGCGGGGAGAGGGACGGTCTGGGGCCCAGTACTTC.

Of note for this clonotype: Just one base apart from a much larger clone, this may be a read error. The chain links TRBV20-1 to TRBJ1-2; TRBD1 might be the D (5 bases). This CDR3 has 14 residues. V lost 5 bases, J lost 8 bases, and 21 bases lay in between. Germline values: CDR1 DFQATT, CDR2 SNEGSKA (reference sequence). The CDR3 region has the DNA TGCAGTGCTCGAGGACATGGACCTTGGTACGGCTACACCTTC. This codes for CSARGHGPWYGYTF.

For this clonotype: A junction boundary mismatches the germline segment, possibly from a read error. CDR3 DNA: TGCGCCAGCAGCAAAGATGAGCTAGCCGGCATTCAGTACTTC. Translating it yields CASSKDELAGIQYF. The genes are TRBV4-1 and TRBJ2-4; D perhaps matches TRBD2 (5 bases). There are 14 residues in the CDR3. Germline V gene sequence: CDR1 MGHRA, CDR2 YSYEKL.

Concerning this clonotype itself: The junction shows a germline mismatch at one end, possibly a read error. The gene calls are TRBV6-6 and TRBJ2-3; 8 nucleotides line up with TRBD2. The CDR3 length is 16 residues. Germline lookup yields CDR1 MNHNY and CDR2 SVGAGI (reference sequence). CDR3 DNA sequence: TGTGCCATCAGTGACCCCGGCAGCGGGGGTTCAGATACGCAGTATTTT. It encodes CAISDPGSGGSDTQYF.

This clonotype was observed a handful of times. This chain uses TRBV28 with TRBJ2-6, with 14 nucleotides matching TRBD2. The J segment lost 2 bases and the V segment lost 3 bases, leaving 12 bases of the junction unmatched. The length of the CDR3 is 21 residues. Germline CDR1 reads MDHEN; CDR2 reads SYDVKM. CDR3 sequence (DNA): TGTGCCAGCAGTTTTCCACCTAGACCGGGACTAGCGGGAGCTGGGGCCAACGTCCTGACTTTC. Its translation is CASSFPPRPGLAGAGANVLTF. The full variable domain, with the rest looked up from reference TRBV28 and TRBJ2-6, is DVKVTQSSRYLVKRTGEKVFLECVQDMDHENMFWYRQDPGLGLRLIYFSYDVKMKEKGDIPEGYSVSREKKERFSLILESASTNQTSMYLCASSFPPRPGLAGAGANVLTFGAGSRLTVL.

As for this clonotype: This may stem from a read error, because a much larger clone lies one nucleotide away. The CDR3 bases are TGTGCCAGCAGCGAAGGACTCCGGAATGAGCAGCTCTTC. As protein: CASSEGLRNEQLF. J is TRBJ2-1 and V is TRBV28; D is possibly TRBD2 (5 bases). CDR1 MDHEN and CDR2 SYDVKM come from the germline V gene. CDR3 length: 13 residues.

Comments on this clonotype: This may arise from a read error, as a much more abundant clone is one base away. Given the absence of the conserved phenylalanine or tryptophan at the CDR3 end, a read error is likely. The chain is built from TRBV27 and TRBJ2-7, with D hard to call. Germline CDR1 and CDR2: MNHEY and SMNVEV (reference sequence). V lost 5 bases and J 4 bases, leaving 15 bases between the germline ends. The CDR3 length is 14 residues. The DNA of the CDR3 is TGTGCCAGCAGTCCTATCCGGACGAATTACGAGCAGTACCTC. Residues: CASSPIRTNYEQYL.

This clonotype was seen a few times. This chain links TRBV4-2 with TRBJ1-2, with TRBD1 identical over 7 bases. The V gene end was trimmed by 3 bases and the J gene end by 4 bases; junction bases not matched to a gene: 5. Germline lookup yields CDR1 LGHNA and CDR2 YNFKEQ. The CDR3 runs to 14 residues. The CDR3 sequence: CASSHETGTYGYTF. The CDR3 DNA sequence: TGTGCCAGCAGCCATGAGACAGGGACCTATGGCTACACCTTC.

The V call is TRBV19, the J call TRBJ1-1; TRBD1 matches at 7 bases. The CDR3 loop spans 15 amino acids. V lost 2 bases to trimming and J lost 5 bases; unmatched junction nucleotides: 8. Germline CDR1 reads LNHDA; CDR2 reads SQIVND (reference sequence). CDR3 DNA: TGTGCCAGTAGTATAATTGGCAGGGGGGCTACTGAAGCTTTCTTT. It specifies CASSIIGRGATEAFF.

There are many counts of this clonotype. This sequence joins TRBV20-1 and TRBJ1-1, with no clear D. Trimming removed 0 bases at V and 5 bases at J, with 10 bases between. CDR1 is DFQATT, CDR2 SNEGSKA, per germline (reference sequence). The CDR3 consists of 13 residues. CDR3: CSARDSGGTEAFF. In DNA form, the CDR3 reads TGCAGTGCTAGAGACTCCGGTGGGACTGAAGCTTTCTTT.

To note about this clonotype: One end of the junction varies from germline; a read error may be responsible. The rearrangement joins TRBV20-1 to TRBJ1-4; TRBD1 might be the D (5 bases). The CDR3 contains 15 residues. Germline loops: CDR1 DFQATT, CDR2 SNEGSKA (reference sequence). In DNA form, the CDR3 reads TGCAGTGCCACAACCCGGGACGGAAATAATGAAGAACTGTTTTTT. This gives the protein CSATTRDGNNEELFF.

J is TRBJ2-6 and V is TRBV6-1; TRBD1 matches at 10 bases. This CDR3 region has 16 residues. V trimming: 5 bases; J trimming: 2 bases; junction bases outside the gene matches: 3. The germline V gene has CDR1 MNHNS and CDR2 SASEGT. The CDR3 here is CASSRGQGAGANVLTF. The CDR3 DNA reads TGTGCCAGCAGTCGCGGACAGGGGGCTGGGGCCAACGTCCTGACTTTC.

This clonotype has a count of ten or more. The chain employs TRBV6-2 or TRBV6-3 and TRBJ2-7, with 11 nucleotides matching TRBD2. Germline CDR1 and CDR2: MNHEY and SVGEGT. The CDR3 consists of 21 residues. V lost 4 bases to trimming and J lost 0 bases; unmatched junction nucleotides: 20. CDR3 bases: TGTGCCAGCAGTTCACCGGGACTGAGGACTAGCGGGCTTCCCAGCTCCTACGAGCAGTACTTC. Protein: CASSSPGLRTSGLPSSYEQYF.

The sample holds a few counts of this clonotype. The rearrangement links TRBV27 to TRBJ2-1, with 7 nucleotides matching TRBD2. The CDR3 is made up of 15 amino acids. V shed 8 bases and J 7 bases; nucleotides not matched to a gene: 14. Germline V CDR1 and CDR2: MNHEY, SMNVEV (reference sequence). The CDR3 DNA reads TGTGCCAGCGTTTCAGGGAGGGGCTCGGGGAATGAGCAGTTCTTC. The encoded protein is CASVSGRGSGNEQFF.

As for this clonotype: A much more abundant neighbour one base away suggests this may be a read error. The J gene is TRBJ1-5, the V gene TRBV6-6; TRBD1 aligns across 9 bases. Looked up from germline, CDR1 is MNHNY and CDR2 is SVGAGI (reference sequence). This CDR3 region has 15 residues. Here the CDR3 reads CASKNRDREYQTQHF. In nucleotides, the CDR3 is TGTGCCAGCAAAAACCGGGACAGGGAATATCAGACCCAGCATTTT.

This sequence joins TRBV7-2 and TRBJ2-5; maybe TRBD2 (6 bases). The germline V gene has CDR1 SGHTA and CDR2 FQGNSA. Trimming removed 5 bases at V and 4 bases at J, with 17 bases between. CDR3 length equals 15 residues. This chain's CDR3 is CASSPNRAGGETQYF. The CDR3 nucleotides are TGTGCCAGCAGCCCTAACCGCGCCGGGGGAGAGACCCAGTACTTC.

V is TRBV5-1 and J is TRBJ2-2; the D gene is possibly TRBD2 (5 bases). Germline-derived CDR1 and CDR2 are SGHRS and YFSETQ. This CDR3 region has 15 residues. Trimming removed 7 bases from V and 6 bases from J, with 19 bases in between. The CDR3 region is CASASGGWTAGELFF. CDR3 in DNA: TGCGCCAGCGCGTCCGGCGGGTGGACGGCCGGGGAGCTGTTTTTT. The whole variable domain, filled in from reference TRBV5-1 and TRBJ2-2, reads KAGVTQTPRYLIKTRGQQVTLSCSPISGHRSVSWYQQTPGQGLQFLFEYFSETQRNKGNFPGRFSGRQFSNSRSEMNVSTLELGDSALYLCASASGGWTAGELFFGEGSRLTVL.

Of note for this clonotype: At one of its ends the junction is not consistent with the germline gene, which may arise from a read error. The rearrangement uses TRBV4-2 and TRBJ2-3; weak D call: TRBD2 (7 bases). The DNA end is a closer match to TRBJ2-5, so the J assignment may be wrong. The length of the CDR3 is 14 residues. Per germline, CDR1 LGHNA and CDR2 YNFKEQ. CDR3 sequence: CASSLRGEGEAQYF. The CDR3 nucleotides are TGTGCCAGCAGCTTAAGGGGGGAGGGAGAGGCCCAGTACTTC.

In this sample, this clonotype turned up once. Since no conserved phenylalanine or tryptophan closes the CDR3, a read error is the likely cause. This chain's CDR3 is CASSPDGTGSYTQYS. CDR3 in DNA: TGTGCCAGCAGCCCAGATGGGACTGGTAGTTATACGCAGTATTCT. This chain connects TRBV7-2 to TRBJ2-3; a possible D gene is TRBD2 (6 bases). This CDR3 region has 15 residues. V lost 5 bases, J lost 7 bases, and 19 bases lay in between. The germline gives CDR1 SGHTA, CDR2 FQGNSA.